Listed below are T cell receptor beta chains from one sample, sequenced in a study of blood T cells in healthy people across ages. TCRdb passed the 5' RACE reads through MiXCR, listing each CDR3 protein once. Of some 940,000 distinct CDR3 sequences detected, just under 30% appear once; the ten largest clones hold 10%. The data also belong to a second study, concerning T cells of mothers and their children.

Sequencing used blood. The receptors come from a woman aged 40-49 years in good health. Both conserved end residues are part of each CDR3.

v_gene,j_gene,CDR3aa
TRBV20-1,TRBJ2-3,CSAPSTSTDTQYF
TRBV2,TRBJ1-2,CASSERGGANYGYTF
TRBV10-3,TRBJ2-7,CAISPRSGSSYEQYF
TRBV6-6,TRBJ2-5,CASGETGTQETQYF
TRBV6-1,TRBJ2-7,CASSEDRYHYEQYF
TRBV20-1,TRBJ1-2,CSARGGQALYGYTF
TRBV12-5,TRBJ1-5,CASGLGQISNQPQHF
TRBV11-2,TRBJ1-2,CASSLDRSGYTF
TRBV29-1,TRBJ1-2,CSVEVPLRGYTF
TRBV5-5,TRBJ2-7,CASSYPGQGYYEQYF
TRBV9,TRBJ1-1,CASSVVATGTNEAFF
TRBV6-6,TRBJ1-1,CASRYGGVGTEAFF
TRBV3-1,TRBJ1-1,CASSQGGDVTEEAFF
TRBV5-1,TRBJ1-2,CASSGDRGQGGYTF
TRBV6-5,TRBJ2-5,CASREGPGETQYF
TRBV5-1,TRBJ1-2,CASSLAEGRAYGYTF
TRBV6-2/TRBV6-3,TRBJ1-1,CATNKRIVLNTEAFF
TRBV21-1,TRBJ1-2,CASSQEGRQGPYGYTF
TRBV5-1,TRBJ2-7,CASSSPGQGNEQYF
TRBV20-1,TRBJ2-7,CSVSGDHSYEQYF
TRBV27,TRBJ2-7,CASSFYRDRVYEQYF
TRBV18,TRBJ2-1,CASSFLDPEQFF
TRBV11-2,TRBJ2-1,CASRLALTGNEQFF
TRBV20-1,TRBJ2-5,CSARGAPSTQYF
TRBV7-9,TRBJ2-4,CARDVAEQAKNIQYF
TRBV29-1,TRBJ2-7,CSVDGSTTKQYF
TRBV28,TRBJ2-7,CASSFSTGLREQYF
TRBV7-9,TRBJ2-5,CASSYRGPQETQYF
TRBV7-7,TRBJ2-3,CDSSSGDSTDTQYF
TRBV2,TRBJ1-4,CASSQGQRREKLFF
TRBV5-1,TRBJ2-7,CANSLEGSSYEQYF
TRBV12-3/TRBV12-4,TRBJ2-5,CASSLTSGAETQYF
TRBV12-3/TRBV12-4,TRBJ1-1,CASSRQGAVAEAFF
TRBV9,TRBJ2-5,CASSVAPRETQYF
TRBV11-2,TRBJ2-4,CASSLAGANIQYF
TRBV5-4,TRBJ2-5,CASSMRGRETQYF
TRBV5-1,TRBJ1-5,CASSLAPDSNQPQHF
TRBV28,TRBJ2-7,CASRSPDRAQEQYF
TRBV2,TRBJ2-7,CASSGGQGGPYEQYF
TRBV7-9,TRBJ1-1,CASSFQGSLNTEAFF
TRBV6-5,TRBJ2-7,CASSYGQGAYEQYF
TRBV6-6,TRBJ2-7,CASSFSTGTSYEQYF
TRBV20-1,TRBJ1-2,CSASLGRNYGYTF
TRBV12-3/TRBV12-4,TRBJ1-1,CASRSALGVGSTEAFF
TRBV6-2/TRBV6-3,TRBJ1-1,CASSYIPTNTEAFF
TRBV6-5,TRBJ1-1,CASSYYAANTEAFF